This TCR beta chain was identified in a study of blood T cell repertoires in COVID-19. Study context: Samples of COVID-19 (acute and convalescent) were obtained from the United States, Italy and Spain.

The CDR3 consists of 11 residues. Seattle-derived patients entered the study during active infection and were followed longitudinally. In the original analysis: Reference gene primer amplification gave nucleated cell count estimates. The method was immunoSEQ multiplex PCR; TCRdb's version includes in-frame clones alone and lacks a portion of them. V and J calls and clone size follow that table, whereas D and trimming were derived from the DNA. The sample holds 98,000 or so clones; around 90% are singletons and the top ten take roughly 5%. This chain links TRBV21-1 with TRBJ2-2; the listed D gene, TRBD1, was not tested against the DNA. TRBV21-1 is assigned pseudogene status. The sequence was obtained from a man aged 60 to 75 with COVID-19, enrolled during active disease. The sample was peripheral blood. CDR3 bases: TGTGCCATTTTCAGGGACGGGGAGCTGTTTTTT. It codes for CAIFRDGELFF.